Below are 14 T cell receptor beta chains sequenced from a single sample in a study of T cell responses to AZD1222 COVID-19 vaccine. TCRdb's copy holds only in-frame clones and misses some; the assay was immunoSEQ multiplex PCR. The sample lists some 97,000 clones; about 88% were seen once. Sample: peripheral blood, taken on day 0 of AZD1222 vaccination. The receptors stem from an adult in good health.

Details on this clone: Given a much more abundant clone one base away, this may be a read error. Other DNA variants within this sample encode the same CDR3. J is TRBJ1-1 and V is TRBV2, with TRBD1 identical over 7 bases. The V and J ends lost 6 bases and 2 bases, in that order; junction bases with no gene match: 9. Germline V gene data show CDR1 as SNHLY and CDR2 as FYNNEI. The CDR3 covers 15 residues. Here the CDR3 reads CASSPLTGTNTEAFF. The CDR3, as DNA: TGTGCCAGCAGCCCCCTGACAGGGACCAACACTGAAGCTTTCTTT.

The CDR3 spells CASSYRDDGQETQYF. The CDR3 DNA follows: TGTGCCAGCAGTTACCGTGACGACGGACAAGAGACCCAGTACTTC. The chain joins TRBV6-6 to TRBJ2-5; D is ambiguous. Trimming left V 2 bases short and J 2 bases short, with 12 bases between. There are 15 residues in the CDR3. CDR1 and CDR2 from the germline V gene are MNHNY and SVGAGI (reference sequence).

The chain joins TRBV5-1 to TRBJ1-2; a weak D match, TRBD1 (5 bases). This CDR3 region has 16 residues. From germline, CDR1 is SGHRS and CDR2 YFSETQ. Trimming removed 2 bases at V and 3 bases at J, with 17 bases between. The CDR3 nucleotides are TGCGCCAGCAGCTTTTCACCCGCTTCGGGGGACTATGGCTACACCTTC. Translating gives CASSFSPASGDYGYTF.

CDR3 nucleotide sequence: TGTGCCAGCAGCCTTACCGGACGACCGAGCTATGGCTACACCTTC. Translated: CASSLTGRPSYGYTF. The V call is TRBV7-9, the J call TRBJ1-2; no firm D call. This CDR3 comprises 15 residues. CDR1 and CDR2 from the germline V gene are SEHNR and FQNEAQ (reference sequence). The V end was cut by 5 bases, the J end by 4 bases, with 17 bases between.

The chain combines TRBV29-1 with TRBJ2-5; no firm D call. Germline lookup yields CDR1 SQVTM and CDR2 ANQGSEA. The CDR3 length is 12 residues. Trimming left V 4 bases short and J 0 bases short, with 6 bases between. Written as DNA, the CDR3 is TGCAGCGTTGGAGTACACCAAGAGACCCAGTACTTC. The encoded protein is CSVGVHQETQYF.

In its sample, this clone was seen a few times. This chain connects TRBV19 to TRBJ2-7; 7 bases are shared with TRBD1. This CDR3 is 12 amino acids long. After removal of 5 bases from V and 3 bases from J, the junction contained 1 base not matched to a gene. Germline CDR1 and CDR2: LNHDA and SQIVND (reference sequence). The CDR3, as DNA: TGTGCCAGTAGTCCAGGGGGCTACGAGCAGTACTTC. Protein: CASSPGGYEQYF.

The chain is built from TRBV19 and TRBJ2-7; perhaps D is TRBD1 or TRBD2 (7 bases each). V gave up 7 bases and J gave up 4 bases, with 17 bases separating them. The CDR3 covers 14 residues. Germline loops: CDR1 LNHDA, CDR2 SQIVND (reference sequence). The CDR3 nucleotides are TGTGCCAGTAAGGGGGCGGGAGAATCATACGAGCAGTACTTC. It specifies CASKGAGESYEQYF.

The chain recombines TRBV4-2 with TRBJ1-6; D is undetermined. Looked up from germline, CDR1 is LGHNA and CDR2 is YNFKEQ. The CDR3 runs 15 residues. The V end lost 0 bases, the J end lost 3 bases, and 6 bases lay between the germline ends. The CDR3 region has the DNA TGTGCCAGCAGCCAAGACCACGACTATAATTCACCCCTCCACTTT. Its translation: CASSQDHDYNSPLHF.

There are a few counts of this clone. This rearrangement joins TRBV3-1 (or the pseudogene TRBV3-2) to TRBJ1-5; D remains ambiguous. The CDR3 is 12 residues long. Germline-derived CDR1 and CDR2 are LGHDT and YNNKEL (reference sequence). The V gene lost 4 bases and the J gene lost 7 bases, with 8 bases spanning the gap. The CDR3: CASSLGEQPQHF. The CDR3 DNA sequence: TGTGCCAGCAGCCTAGGAGAACAGCCCCAGCATTTT.

The chain uses TRBV6-5 and TRBJ1-1; D is possibly TRBD1 (6 bases). Trimming took 5 bases from V and 6 from J, leaving 13 bases between them. Germline loops: CDR1 MNHEY, CDR2 SVGAGI. The CDR3 runs to 13 residues. CDR3: CASSRDRFAEAFF. Written as DNA, the CDR3 is TGTGCCAGCAGTCGAGACAGGTTTGCTGAAGCTTTCTTT.

The chain carries TRBV4-1 and TRBJ1-4; 7 bases map to TRBD1. The length of the CDR3 is 16 residues. V was clipped by 1 base and J by 5 bases; unmatched bases: 7. Germline CDR1 and CDR2: MGHRA and YSYEKL. This CDR3 is CASSQAPGTANEKLFF. The CDR3 DNA sequence: TGCGCCAGCAGCCAAGCCCCTGGGACAGCAAATGAAAAACTGTTTTTT.

The rearrangement links TRBV5-1 to TRBJ1-4; D is possibly TRBD1 (5 bases). V was clipped by 3 bases and J by 8 bases, with 14 bases between them. Germline-derived CDR1 and CDR2 are SGHRS and YFSETQ. The CDR3 covers 14 residues. The CDR3 loop is CASSSGLSWEKLFF. For the CDR3, the DNA is TGCGCCAGCAGCTCGGGACTAAGTTGGGAAAAACTGTTTTTT.

The chain combines TRBV5-6 with TRBJ1-2, with TRBD1 identical over 8 bases. The CDR3 totals 13 residues. The germline gives CDR1 SGHDT, CDR2 YYEEEE. Trimming at V came to 0 bases and at J to 7 bases, leaving 2 bases not matched to a gene. Here the CDR3 DNA reads TGTGCCAGCAGCTTGGGAACAGGGGGTGGCTACACCTTC. This sequence encodes CASSLGTGGGYTF.

This clone showed up just once. This chain joins TRBV5-1 and TRBJ2-2; 8 nucleotides match TRBD1. This CDR3 has 18 amino acids. Germline-derived CDR1 and CDR2 are SGHRS and YFSETQ. V lost 0 bases, J lost 4 bases, and 11 bases stayed unmatched. CDR3 in amino acids: CASSLGPRDRRSTGELFF. CDR3 sequence (DNA): TGCGCCAGCAGCTTGGGGCCGCGGGACAGGAGGAGCACCGGGGAGCTGTTTTTT.